These T cell receptor beta chains were read from a single sample in a study of CD8 T cells in Susac syndrome. TCRdb passed the immunoSEQ multiplex PCR reads through MiXCR, listing each CDR3 protein once. The sample has about 130,000 distinct CDR3 sequences; about 93% are singletons. Sample: CD8+ T cells from PBMCs. The receptors here all came from a human donor with Susac syndrome. Both conserved end residues are part of each CDR3.

TRBJ2-5 TRBV7-8 CASSPRTGTIQETQYF
TRBJ1-5 TRBV7-9 CASSMTGVGQPQHF
TRBJ2-4 TRBV27 CASSPSGTKNIQYF
TRBJ2-5 TRBV6-5 CASSYSQSQETQYF
TRBJ2-1 TRBV3-1 CATEGRLSGEQFF
TRBJ2-1 TRBV6-2/TRBV6-3 CASTPGGVVEQFF
TRBJ2-2 TRBV6-2/TRBV6-3 CASSIGTSSAGELFF
TRBJ2-5 TRBV12-3/TRBV12-4 CASSDPGGGETQYF
TRBJ1-5 TRBV15 CATAGTGSQASNQPQHF
TRBJ2-5 TRBV28 CASSLGNSQETQYF
TRBJ2-7 TRBV20-1 CSALTSASYEQYF
TRBJ1-3 TRBV13 CASSLEGDVGNTIYF
TRBJ1-1 TRBV5-1 CASSLGAEAFF
TRBJ2-2 TRBV9 CASSVATEDEPRNTGELFF
TRBJ2-1 TRBV20-1 CSARAGGGNEQFF
TRBJ1-1 TRBV9 CASSKSSKTEAFF
TRBJ1-5 TRBV5-1 CAARGDRGRKGPGQPQHF
TRBJ2-7 TRBV3-1 CASQEGNYEQYF
TRBJ1-1 TRBV24-1 CATSDWGLDKTEAFF
TRBJ2-7 TRBV15 CATSRDGNIGEGILVGEQYF
TRBJ2-5 TRBV10-3 CAISEPGERATQYF
TRBJ1-5 TRBV4-1 CASSPRGDQPQHF
TRBJ2-5 TRBV18 CASSSTGAFWETQYF
TRBJ2-7 TRBV7-9 CASSLKGTDYDEQYF
TRBJ2-1 TRBV3-1 CASSQETRLIRDYNEQFF
TRBJ2-1 TRBV2 CASGERASSYNEQFF
TRBJ2-7 TRBV3-1 CASSQDRPGPTYEQYF
TRBJ2-7 TRBV30 CAWSVGGWPYEQYF
TRBJ2-1 TRBV6-2/TRBV6-3 CASSYEIGGGPYNEQFF
TRBJ1-2 TRBV27 CASFRFGYGYTF
TRBJ1-2 TRBV18 CASSPGQGYYGYTF